Below are 11 T cell receptor beta chains sequenced from a single sample in a study of blood T cells in healthy people across ages. It was with a sample-barcoded 5' primer and a J-beta primer mix that a second PCR of about 6 to 12 cycles was run. TCRdb independently ran MiXCR on the 5' RACE reads; one entry per CDR3 protein. The table has nearly 800,000 distinct CDR3 sequences, around 25% seen once; the top ten hold roughly 3.8%. The sample was also reused in another study, on T cells of mothers and their children.

The sample consisted of blood. These receptors were taken from a boy aged 5-17 years in good health.

The CDR3 reads CASSFFPGDQETQYF. As DNA, the CDR3 is TGTGCCAGCAGCTTTTTTCCGGGGGACCAAGAGACCCAGTACTTC. The genes are TRBV7-2 and TRBJ2-5; maybe TRBD2 (6 bases). The CDR3 runs 15 residues. Germline V gives CDR1 SGHTA, CDR2 FQGNSA. The V end was cut by 3 bases, the J end by 0 bases, with 11 bases between. Full variable domain (rest looked up from reference TRBV7-2 and TRBJ2-5): GAGVSQSPSNKVTEKGKDVELRCDPISGHTALYWYRQSLGQGLEFLIYFQGNSAPDKSGLPSDRFSAERTGGSVSTLTIQRTQQEDSAVYLCASSFFPGDQETQYFGPGTRLLVL.

The chain carries TRBV20-1 and TRBJ2-4; D is perhaps TRBD2 (6 bases). The CDR3 consists of 14 residues. Germline V gene sequence: CDR1 DFQATT, CDR2 SNEGSKA (reference sequence). Trimming shortened V by 0 bases and J by 8 bases, and 14 bases separated the two germline ends. The DNA for the CDR3 is TGCAGTGCTAGAGATTCGGGGGAAATGGACATTCAGTACTTC. Its translation is CSARDSGEMDIQYF.

The chain joins TRBV7-9 to TRBJ2-7; 8 bases fit TRBD1. The V gene end was trimmed by 3 bases and the J gene end by 6 bases; junction bases not matched to a gene: 4. Germline lookup yields CDR1 SEHNR and CDR2 FQNEAQ (reference sequence). CDR3 size: 13 residues. The CDR3 region has the DNA TGTGCCAGCAGCTTTTGGACAGGGACCGAGCAGTACTTC. This sequence encodes CASSFWTGTEQYF.

This clonotype turned up a few times. The chain is built from TRBV2 and TRBJ2-1; D is ambiguous. Germline values: CDR1 SNHLY, CDR2 FYNNEI. The CDR3 extends over 15 amino acids. V was trimmed by 4 bases and J by 0 bases, leaving 10 bases between them. The CDR3 region has the DNA TGTGCCAGCAGTGGCCCCCCGAGCTCCTACAATGAGCAGTTCTTC. It codes for CASSGPPSSYNEQFF.

V is TRBV20-1 and J is TRBJ2-1; 7 nucleotides align to TRBD1. The CDR3 runs 13 residues. In germline, CDR1 is DFQATT, CDR2 SNEGSKA (reference sequence). V trimming: 3 bases; J trimming: 9 bases; junction bases outside the gene matches: 8. The CDR3 sequence: CSASDDRAPEQFF. The CDR3 nucleotides are TGCAGTGCTAGTGACGACAGGGCCCCTGAGCAGTTCTTC.

The genes are TRBV29-1 and TRBJ1-3; D uncertain. From germline, CDR1 is SQVTM and CDR2 ANQGSEA. The CDR3 loop spans 13 amino acids. V was pared by 3 bases and J by 0 bases, with 6 bases between. The CDR3, as DNA: TGCAGCGTTGAGTCGGACTCTGGAAACACCATATATTTT. As protein: CSVESDSGNTIYF.

The V gene is TRBV18, the J gene TRBJ2-4, with 7 bases fitting TRBD2. Germline assignment: CDR1 KGHSH and CDR2 LQKENI. V was pared by 2 bases and J by 2 bases, with 9 bases of the junction left unmatched. The CDR3 contains 17 residues. DNA of the CDR3: TGTGCCAGCTCACCAGGTGGGACGGGGGGAACCAAAAACATTCAGTACTTC. It yields the protein CASSPGGTGGTKNIQYF.

This chain connects TRBV29-1 to TRBJ2-5; tentatively, D is TRBD1 (5 bases). CDR1 and CDR2 from the germline V gene are SQVTM and ANQGSEA. Trimming stripped 6 bases from V and 11 bases from J, with 16 bases between. This CDR3 has 11 residues. The CDR3 loop reads CSVAQGKGQYF. The CDR3 region has the DNA TGCAGCGTAGCCCAGGGAAAAGGGCAGTACTTC.

This sequence joins TRBV20-1 and TRBJ2-5; D perhaps matches TRBD1 (5 bases). The assigned J gene may be wrong: the sequence end matches TRBJ2-7 better. There are 12 residues in the CDR3. Germline lookup yields CDR1 DFQATT and CDR2 SNEGSKA (reference sequence). The chain's CDR3 is CSASGRDYEQYF. The CDR3 region has the DNA TGCAGTGCTAGCGGCAGGGACTACGAGCAGTACTTC.

The table lists this clonotype with a few counts. This chain uses TRBV7-9 with TRBJ2-5, with 7 bases lining up with TRBD1. The end of the DNA is better explained by TRBJ2-7, so the J call may be wrong. The CDR3 length is 16 residues. Germline V gene lookup returns CDR1 SEHNR and CDR2 FQNEAQ (reference sequence). In DNA form, the CDR3 reads TGTGCCAGCAGCTCCCCCCGGGACAGAACTTCCTACGAGCAGTACTTC. It encodes CASSSPRDRTSYEQYF.

The rearrangement links TRBV4-1 to TRBJ2-5; 13 bases align to TRBD2. The trim removed 1 base at V and 1 base at J, leaving 3 bases unmatched. The germline V gene encodes CDR1 MGHRA and CDR2 YSYEKL. The CDR3 is 17 amino acids. CDR3: CASSQVRTSGGQETQYF. The CDR3 DNA sequence: TGCGCCAGCAGCCAAGTACGGACTAGCGGGGGCCAAGAGACCCAGTACTTC.